This TCR beta chain was documented in a study of shared clonotypes between healthy human individuals. The CDR3 extends over 14 amino acids. In germline, CDR1 is GTSNPN, CDR2 SVGIG (reference sequence). V shed 4 bases and J 0 bases; nucleotides not matched to a gene: 2. For every subset, genomic DNA was evenly distributed across several immunoSEQ plates. TCRdb keeps only in-frame clones here, not all; method: immunoSEQ multiplex PCR. The sample comprises around 2.1 million clones, roughly 95% of which are singletons, and roughly 0.13% rests with the top ten. Splitting of CD4+ cells produced CD45RA+ naive and CD45RA-negative memory subsets. Regarding the study as a whole: Rarefaction demonstrated incomplete sorted-subset sequencing despite large depth.

Note on this clone: Its antigen is not known.

V usage is TRBV30 and J usage is TRBJ2-7; 11 bases fit TRBD1. Material: naive CD4+ T cells sorted from blood. Subset indicated: CD45RA+ positively selected. This receptor was identified in a man between 18 and 29 years old in good health. The CDR3 region has the DNA TGTGCCTGGAAGGGACAGGGGGTCTCCTACGAGCAGTACTTC. Its protein product is CAWKGQGVSYEQYF.